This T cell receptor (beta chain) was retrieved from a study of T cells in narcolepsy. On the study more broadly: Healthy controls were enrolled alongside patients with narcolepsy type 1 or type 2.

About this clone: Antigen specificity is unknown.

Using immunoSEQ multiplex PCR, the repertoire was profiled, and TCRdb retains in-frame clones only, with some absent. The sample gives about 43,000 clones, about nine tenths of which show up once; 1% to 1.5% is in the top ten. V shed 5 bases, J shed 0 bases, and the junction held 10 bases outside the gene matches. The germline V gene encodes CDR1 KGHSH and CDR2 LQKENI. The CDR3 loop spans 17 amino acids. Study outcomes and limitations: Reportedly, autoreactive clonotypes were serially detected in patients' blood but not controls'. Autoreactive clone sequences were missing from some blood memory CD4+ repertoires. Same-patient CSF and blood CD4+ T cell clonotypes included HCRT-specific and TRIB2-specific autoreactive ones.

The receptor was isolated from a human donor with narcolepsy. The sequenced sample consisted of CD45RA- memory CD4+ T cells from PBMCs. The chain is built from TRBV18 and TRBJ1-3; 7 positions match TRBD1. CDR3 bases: TGTGCCAGCTCATTCGCCGCGGGACAGATCTCTGGAAACACCATATATTTT. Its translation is CASSFAAGQISGNTIYF.